These T cell receptor beta chains were read from a single sample in a study of blood T cells in healthy people across ages. TCRdb passed the 5' RACE reads through MiXCR, listing each CDR3 protein once. This table has some 760,000 distinct CDR3 sequences, about 25% appearing once. These data were likewise used in another study, on T cells of mothers and their children.

The specimen was blood. These receptor sequences come from a boy aged 5-17 years in good health. Both conserved end residues are trimmed from each CDR3. Expanded clones are given a class, and other clones once, few, many or no size at all.

SAGTGGNGNTIY,TRBV29-1,.,TRBJ1-3
ASSRIPGELF,TRBV7-6,.,TRBJ2-2
ASSIGLAGYHEQF,TRBV19,.,TRBJ2-1
SASWGGAVDTQY,TRBV20-1,few,TRBJ2-3
TSSMGAGNTIY,TRBV19,few,TRBJ1-3
SAVGGAPRNEQF,TRBV20-1,.,.
SVLPDSYSYEQY,TRBV29-1,.,TRBJ2-7
ASSIGGTQETQY,TRBV5-1,.,TRBJ2-5
AGSLYGYNEQF,TRBV28,.,TRBJ2-1
ASSSRVGGGSSYNEQF,TRBV7-9,few,TRBJ2-1
ASSRQTQETQY,TRBV18,.,TRBJ2-5